The present T cell receptor (beta chain) was sequenced within a study of post-analysis software for immune sequencing data. General observations from the study: When patients were compared with controls, four or five TRBV segments were more frequent, TRBV5-6, TRBV5-1 and TRBV20-1 among them.

Germline-derived CDR1 and CDR2 are SNHLY and FYNNEI. CDR3 length: 15 amino acids. The J segment lost 5 bases and the V segment lost 9 bases, leaving 10 bases of the junction unmatched. Incorporated into the TCR beta cDNA libraries were unique molecular identifiers, which served to reduce PCR and sequencing biases. MiXCR was run by TCRdb on the PCR reads, yielding one entry per CDR3 protein. The repertoire includes hundreds of thousands of distinct CDR3 sequences, 30% of them detected once, and around 0.56% sits in the top ten. Points on this clonotype: Its matching antigen is unknown.

Material: blood. The clonotype originates from a girl aged 10 to 17 with multiple sclerosis. This chain joins TRBV2 and TRBJ2-3; TRBD1 matches 11 bases. The CDR3 DNA sequence: TGTGCCAGAGGGGACCGGGACAGGGGGATAGATACGCAGTATTTT. Translating gives CARGDRDRGIDTQYF.